These 15 T cell receptor beta chains originate from one sample sequenced in a study of T cell clonality in common variable immunodeficiency. Measured with immunoSEQ multiplex PCR; TCRdb has only the in-frame clones, and not every one. Found here are some 38,000 clones, no singletons; the ten largest cover around a tenth. The sequencing input was peripheral blood mononuclear cells. The receptors derive from a person aged 18 to 75 in good health.

About this clone itself: The DNA ends 3 residues before the CDR3 does, and the rest of the CDR3 is filled in from the germline J gene. The V call is TRBV19, the J call TRBJ1-2; D gene unclear. Germline V gene data show CDR1 as LNHDA and CDR2 as SQIVND (reference sequence). The CDR3 runs 13 residues. CDR3 loop: CASSIKANYDYTF. CDR3 DNA, as far as it was read: TGTGCCAGTAGTATCAAGGCGAACTACGAC.

Turning to this clone: The CDR3 end lies 3 residues beyond the end of the read and is filled in from the germline J gene. This chain joins TRBV11-1 and TRBJ2-7; D unresolved. The ends were cut back, 0 bases at V and 3 bases at J, with 9 bases in the middle. CDR1 is SGHAT, CDR2 FQDESV, per germline (reference sequence). The CDR3 is 14 amino acids. CDR3 bases read: TGTGCCAGCAGCTTAGCGTCCGGGTTCTACGAG. This sequence encodes CASSLASGFYE. The CDR3 reads in full as CASSLASGFYEQYF.

This clone was observed many times. Sequencing ends 3 residues short of the CDR3 end; the germline J gene provides the rest. The genes are TRBV18 and TRBJ1-4; D is undetermined. V lost 0 bases, J lost 5 bases, and 7 bases lay in between. CDR1 is KGHSH, CDR2 LQKENI, per germline. CDR3 length equals 14 residues. This chain's CDR3 is CASSPPGLNEKLFF. The part of the CDR3 DNA that was read is TGTGCCAGCTCACCACCAGGGTTGAATGAAAAA. Combining the CDR3 with reference TRBV18 and TRBJ1-4 gives the whole variable domain NAGVMQNPRHLVRRRGQEARLRCSPMKGHSHVYWYRQLPEEGLKFMVYLQKENIIDESGMPKERFSAEFPKEGPSILRIQQVVRGDSAAYFCASSPPGLNEKLFFGSGTQLSVL.

This clone was found many times. The read comes to an end 3 residues before the CDR3 does, leaving the germline J gene to fill in the end. The genes are TRBV7-9 and TRBJ1-1; 7 positions agree with TRBD1. The germline V gene has CDR1 SEHNR and CDR2 FQNEAQ (reference sequence). The CDR3 has 12 amino acids. V trimming: 5 bases; J trimming: 5 bases; junction bases outside the gene matches: 2. The covered CDR3 bases are TGTGCCAGCAGCAGGGGGCGGACTGAA. It encodes CASSRGRTE. The complete CDR3 protein is CASSRGRTEAFF.

The table lists this clone with a few counts. The read ends 3 residues early relative to the CDR3; the germline J gene fills the gap. V gene TRBV19 combines with J gene TRBJ2-4; D uncertain. The CDR3 has 15 amino acids. CDR1 and CDR2 from the germline V gene are LNHDA and SQIVND (reference sequence). CDR3 region: CASSIDQGSAASQYF. The sequenced part of the CDR3 DNA is TGTGCCAGTAGTATAGATCAAGGATCGGCGGCGAGT.

At least ten counts were recorded for this clone. The CDR3 end is not reached by the read, which stops 3 residues before it; the germline J gene fills it in. V is TRBV5-1 and J is TRBJ2-1; 10 bases are a match to TRBD2. The CDR3 covers 14 residues. The J segment lost 9 bases and the V segment lost 2 bases, leaving 5 bases of the junction unmatched. From germline, CDR1 is SGHRS and CDR2 YFSETQ. The CDR3 loop reads CASSLEQREGEQFF. The DNA read from the CDR3 is TGCGCCAGCAGCTTAGAGCAGCGGGAGGGTGAG.

To note about this clone: Possible read error: a much larger clone is one base away. The read ends 3 residues shy of where the CDR3 ends; the end is completed using the germline J gene. The genes are TRBV6-1 and TRBJ2-2; D possibly corresponds to TRBD2 (6 bases). This CDR3 region has 15 residues. Germline CDR1 is MNHNS and CDR2 is SASEGT. The CDR3 reads CASSALAPGANVLFF. The CDR3 bases that were read are TGTGCCAGCAGTGCACTAGCACCTGGGGCCAACGTG.

This clone has a count of ten or more. The CDR3 goes on 3 residues after the read ends, and that part is filled in from the germline J gene. V gene TRBV20-1 combines with J gene TRBJ1-5, with a possible D match to TRBD1 (6 bases). V lost 0 bases to trimming and J lost 5 bases, with 17 bases between them. In germline, CDR1 is DFQATT, CDR2 SNEGSKA (reference sequence). The CDR3 consists of 16 residues. The CDR3 is CSARDVQGGTDQPQHF. The covered CDR3 bases are TGCAGTGCTAGAGATGTACAGGGAGGTACAGATCAGCCC.

In this sample, this clone turned up many times. The covered CDR3 bases are TGCGCCAGCACCCGAGGAGGGACTAGTTCTTCAGATACG. Its translation is CASTRGGTSSSDT. The full CDR3 is CASTRGGTSSSDTQYF. V usage is TRBV5-1 and J usage is TRBJ2-3; TRBD2 matches at 8 bases. The read is 3 residues too short to cover the CDR3 end, so that end is filled in from the germline J gene. J gave up 4 bases and V 6 bases, and 13 bases lay outside the gene matches. The CDR3 contains 16 residues. CDR1 is SGHRS and CDR2 is YFSETQ in the germline V gene.

The sample holds many counts of this clone. The sequence runs out 3 residues before the end of the CDR3; the remainder is reconstructed from the germline J gene. The chain recombines TRBV20-1 with TRBJ2-5; D unresolved. The V gene's germline CDR1 is DFQATT and CDR2 SNEGSKA (reference sequence). This CDR3 has 12 residues. V was cut by 1 base and J by 3 bases, with 6 bases left in between. CDR3 region: CSARGSEETQYF. The part of the CDR3 DNA that was read is TGCAGTGCTAGAGGATCGGAAGAGACC.

The sample holds many counts of this clone. From the germline J gene comes the end of the CDR3, since the read stops 3 residues before it. The chain links TRBV14 to TRBJ2-7, with D possibly being TRBD1 (6 bases). The CDR3 totals 17 residues. CDR1 SGHDN and CDR2 FVKESK come from the germline V gene. The V end lost 0 bases, the J end lost 2 bases, and 17 bases lay between the germline ends. CDR3 loop: CASSQDGFGDITYEQYF. Partial CDR3 DNA: TGTGCCAGCAGCCAAGATGGCTTCGGGGACATCACCTACGAG.

This clone was found many times. The read ends 3 residues early relative to the CDR3; the germline J gene fills the gap. This chain uses TRBV6-1 with TRBJ2-4, with D perhaps matching TRBD1 or TRBD2 (6 bases each). Trimming left V 4 bases short and J 9 bases short, with 13 bases between. CDR1 MNHNS and CDR2 SASEGT come from the germline V gene. CDR3 size: 13 residues. CDR3 DNA, as far as it was read: TGTGCCAGCAGTGCTGAACAGGGAGGCATT. It specifies CASSAEQGGI. The complete CDR3 protein is CASSAEQGGIQYF.

This clone was counted only a few times. The CDR3 end lies 3 residues beyond the end of the read and is filled in from the germline J gene. V is TRBV30 and J is TRBJ2-7, with no clear D. V lost 5 bases to trimming and J lost 2 bases, with 10 bases between them. This CDR3 has 12 amino acids. The germline V gene encodes CDR1 GTSNPN and CDR2 SVGIG (reference sequence). Incomplete CDR3 DNA: TGTGCCTGGTCGAACGCGGCCTACGAG. Translated: CAWSNAAYE. The entire CDR3 protein is CAWSNAAYEQYF.

At least ten counts were recorded for this clone. Read sequence stops 3 residues before the CDR3 end, and the germline J gene provides the missing end. V usage is TRBV10-3 and J usage is TRBJ2-2, with 8 positions matching TRBD2. The CDR3 has 17 residues. Germline CDR1 and CDR2: ENHRY and SYGVKD. V was clipped by 6 bases and J by 1 base; unmatched bases: 10. Incomplete CDR3 DNA: TGTGCCATCAGCCCCGGGAGTAGCGGGAAGAACACCGGGGAG. Its translation is CAISPGSSGKNTGE. The full CDR3 is CAISPGSSGKNTGELFF.

This clone was found a few times. The missing CDR3 end, 3 residues past where the read stops, is filled in from the germline J gene. The chain carries TRBV7-9 and TRBJ1-1; maybe TRBD1 (6 bases). CDR1 and CDR2 (germline): SEHNR, FQNEAQ (reference sequence). The length of the CDR3 is 15 residues. The sequenced part of the CDR3 DNA is TGTGCCAGCAGCTTAGCAGGGCAGGGGCCAGAGACC. Protein: CASSLAGQGPET. The CDR3 in full is CASSLAGQGPETAFF.